These T cell receptor beta chains were read from a single sample in a study of tumor-infiltrating lymphocytes in localized non-small cell lung cancer. Measured with immunoSEQ multiplex PCR; TCRdb has only the in-frame clones, and not every one. The table records about 18,000 clones, over 70% of them present only once. The specimen sequenced was lung tumor tissue. These receptor sequences come from a human donor with non-small cell lung cancer. Each CDR3 is given with its conserved first and last residue. D genes are given only for firm matches. Clone size, where shown, is once, few, many, or a class for clones that have expanded.

j_gene: TRBJ2-3; d_gene: NA; abundance: NA; v_gene: TRBV28; CDR3nt: TGTGCCAGCACCTCCCGAGGGGGGGGCACAGATACGCAGTATTTT; CDR3aa: CASTSRGGGTDTQYF
j_gene: TRBJ2-2; d_gene: NA; abundance: NA; v_gene: TRBV4-3; CDR3nt: TGCGCCAGCAGCCAAGATAAAGGACTGAACACCGGGGAGCTGTTTTTT; CDR3aa: CASSQDKGLNTGELFF
j_gene: TRBJ1-4; d_gene: NA; abundance: NA; v_gene: TRBV4-3; CDR3nt: TGCGCCAGCAGCCAAGATTCCAGTCTGACTGAAAAACTGTTTTTT; CDR3aa: CASSQDSSLTEKLFF
j_gene: TRBJ2-1; d_gene: TRBD2; abundance: NA; v_gene: TRBV9; CDR3nt: TGTGCCAGCAGCGTAGCTATTAGTCTAGCGGGGGACAATGAGCAGTTCTTC; CDR3aa: CASSVAISLAGDNEQFF
j_gene: TRBJ2-5; d_gene: NA; abundance: NA; v_gene: TRBV9; CDR3nt: TGTGCCAGCAGCGTGGCCCCCCAAGAGACCCAGTACTTC; CDR3aa: CASSVAPQETQYF
j_gene: TRBJ2-3; d_gene: TRBD1; abundance: once; v_gene: TRBV29-1; CDR3nt: TGCAGCGCGGCGGGGGACAGGGGTATTTTAGATACGCAGTATTTT; CDR3aa: CSAAGDRGILDTQYF
j_gene: TRBJ2-7; d_gene: NA; abundance: NA; v_gene: TRBV2; CDR3nt: TGTGCCAGCAGTGAGAGACCTTGGTACGAGCAGTACTTC; CDR3aa: CASSERPWYEQYF
j_gene: TRBJ2-3; d_gene: TRBD2; abundance: NA; v_gene: TRBV27; CDR3nt: TGTGCCAGCAGTTCGGTAGCGGGACTCCCAGGGCACACAGATACGCAGTATTTT; CDR3aa: CASSSVAGLPGHTDTQYF
j_gene: TRBJ2-7; d_gene: TRBD2; abundance: NA; v_gene: TRBV4-1; CDR3nt: TGCGCCAGCAGCCAAGTAGGACTAGCGGGAGTAGGCGAGCAGTACTTC; CDR3aa: CASSQVGLAGVGEQYF
j_gene: TRBJ2-5; d_gene: NA; abundance: NA; v_gene: TRBV2; CDR3nt: TGTGCCAGCCTGGCGCAGGGGTCAGAGACCCAGTACTTC; CDR3aa: CASLAQGSETQYF
j_gene: TRBJ2-1; d_gene: NA; abundance: NA; v_gene: TRBV29-1; CDR3nt: TGCAGCGCTGGAAGGGATACAGGCTACAATGAGCAGTTCTTC; CDR3aa: CSAGRDTGYNEQFF
j_gene: TRBJ1-6; d_gene: NA; abundance: NA; v_gene: TRBV7-9; CDR3nt: TGTGCCAGCAGATCGGACAAGAGTAATTCACCCCTCCACTTT; CDR3aa: CASRSDKSNSPLHF
j_gene: TRBJ2-7; d_gene: TRBD1; abundance: few; v_gene: TRBV30; CDR3nt: TGTGCCTCCGGGACAGCCCGGAGCTCCTACGAGCAGTACTTC; CDR3aa: CASGTARSSYEQYF
j_gene: TRBJ1-5; d_gene: NA; abundance: NA; v_gene: TRBV18; CDR3nt: TGTGCCAGCTCACAACAAGATAGCAATCAGCCCCAGCATTTT; CDR3aa: CASSQQDSNQPQHF
j_gene: TRBJ2-7; d_gene: TRBD2; abundance: NA; v_gene: TRBV30; CDR3nt: TGTGCCTGGACTCGGGGACTAGCGGGAGTCAACGAGCAGTACTTC; CDR3aa: CAWTRGLAGVNEQYF
j_gene: TRBJ2-7; d_gene: NA; abundance: NA; v_gene: TRBV25-1; CDR3nt: TGTGCCACCGGGGGAACAGGGAACTACGAGCAGTACTTC; CDR3aa: CATGGTGNYEQYF
j_gene: TRBJ2-3; d_gene: TRBD2; abundance: NA; v_gene: TRBV10-3; CDR3nt: TGTGCCATCAGTCCCCCCCAAGCGGGAGGGTTAGATACGCAGTATTTT; CDR3aa: CAISPPQAGGLDTQYF
j_gene: TRBJ2-1; d_gene: TRBD2; abundance: once; v_gene: TRBV19; CDR3nt: TGTGCCAGTAGTATGACGGGACTAGCGGGAGGGGGTCTTGAGGGTGAGCAGTTCTTC; CDR3aa: CASSMTGLAGGGLEGEQFF
j_gene: TRBJ2-2; d_gene: NA; abundance: NA; v_gene: TRBV9; CDR3nt: TGTGCCAGCAGCTCACACACCGGGGAGCTGTTTTTT; CDR3aa: CASSSHTGELFF
j_gene: TRBJ1-4; d_gene: NA; abundance: NA; v_gene: TRBV27; CDR3nt: TGTGCCAGCAGTTCCGGGCCGGGGACCTTCGGTCTTGGTGAAAAACTGTTTTTT; CDR3aa: CASSSGPGTFGLGEKLFF
j_gene: TRBJ2-7; d_gene: TRBD1; abundance: NA; v_gene: TRBV6-1; CDR3nt: TGTGCCAGCAGTGAAGGGGGGACAGGGTCCTACGAGCAGTACTTC; CDR3aa: CASSEGGTGSYEQYF
j_gene: TRBJ2-7; d_gene: TRBD1; abundance: NA; v_gene: TRBV5-4; CDR3nt: TGTGCCAGCAGCTTGGTAGGACAGGTCTACGAGCAGTACTTC; CDR3aa: CASSLVGQVYEQYF
j_gene: TRBJ2-7; d_gene: NA; abundance: NA; v_gene: TRBV11-3; CDR3nt: TGTGCCAGCAGCACATTGGGGGGCAGACTGTACTTC; CDR3aa: CASSTLGGRLYF
j_gene: TRBJ1-1; d_gene: NA; abundance: NA; v_gene: TRBV18; CDR3nt: TGTGCCAGCTCCCCGAGACAAGCAAACACTGAAGCTTTCTTT; CDR3aa: CASSPRQANTEAFF
j_gene: TRBJ1-2; d_gene: NA; abundance: NA; v_gene: TRBV4-1; CDR3nt: TGCGCCAGCAGCCAAGTGATCAGTAACCCCAACTATGGCTACACCTTC; CDR3aa: CASSQVISNPNYGYTF
j_gene: TRBJ2-2; d_gene: NA; abundance: NA; v_gene: TRBV2; CDR3nt: TGTGCCAGCGTCGGCAGGGGGGGGACCGGGGAGCTGTTTTTT; CDR3aa: CASVGRGGTGELFF
j_gene: TRBJ2-7; d_gene: TRBD2; abundance: once; v_gene: TRBV7-2; CDR3nt: TGTGCCAGCAGCCCTGGTCTAGCGGGAAGATTCTACGAGCAGTACTTC; CDR3aa: CASSPGLAGRFYEQYF
j_gene: TRBJ2-5; d_gene: NA; abundance: NA; v_gene: TRBV28; CDR3nt: TGTGCCAGCAGTCAGGTTAAGTCGACCCAGTACTTC; CDR3aa: CASSQVKSTQYF
j_gene: TRBJ1-3; d_gene: NA; abundance: medium-sized; v_gene: TRBV21-1; CDR3nt: TGTGCCATCCTCCTGGACAGGGAAGACACCATATATTTT; CDR3aa: CAILLDREDTIYF
j_gene: TRBJ1-5; d_gene: NA; abundance: once; v_gene: TRBV2; CDR3nt: TGTGCCAGCAGTTTAGGGGACAATCAGCCCCAGCATTTT; CDR3aa: CASSLGDNQPQHF
j_gene: TRBJ1-1; d_gene: NA; abundance: NA; v_gene: TRBV12-5; CDR3nt: TGTGCTAGTGGACCGGACAGGAACACTGAAGCTTTCTTT; CDR3aa: CASGPDRNTEAFF
j_gene: TRBJ2-7; d_gene: TRBD2; abundance: few; v_gene: TRBV5-4; CDR3nt: TGTGCCAGCAGCCCAGGGACTAGTTTGCAGTACTTC; CDR3aa: CASSPGTSLQYF
j_gene: TRBJ2-3; d_gene: TRBD2; abundance: NA; v_gene: TRBV29-1; CDR3nt: TGCAGCGTGGGGCTAGCGGTACCGCCGCAGTATTTT; CDR3aa: CSVGLAVPPQYF
j_gene: TRBJ2-5; d_gene: TRBD2; abundance: NA; v_gene: TRBV7-2; CDR3nt: TGTGCCAGCAGCACACCACTAGCGGGAGGGGAGACCCAGTACTTC; CDR3aa: CASSTPLAGGETQYF
j_gene: TRBJ1-1; d_gene: NA; abundance: NA; v_gene: TRBV9; CDR3nt: TGTGCCAGCAGCGTGACAGTGAACACTGAAGCTTTCTTT; CDR3aa: CASSVTVNTEAFF
j_gene: TRBJ2-5; d_gene: NA; abundance: NA; v_gene: TRBV27; CDR3nt: TGTGCCAGCACCGCAACTTCGCGGGGACATCTCGAGACCCAGTACTTC; CDR3aa: CASTATSRGHLETQYF
j_gene: TRBJ1-2; d_gene: TRBD1; abundance: NA; v_gene: TRBV27; CDR3nt: TGTGCCAGCAGCCTCGGGACAGGGGGTGACTATGGCTACACCTTC; CDR3aa: CASSLGTGGDYGYTF
j_gene: TRBJ2-1; d_gene: NA; abundance: few; v_gene: TRBV11-2; CDR3nt: TGTGCCAGCAGCTTCGTCCAGGAGCAGTTCTTC; CDR3aa: CASSFVQEQFF
j_gene: TRBJ1-1; d_gene: NA; abundance: NA; v_gene: TRBV9; CDR3nt: TGTGCCAGCAGCGCTGGCCTCAGGGGCACTGAAGCTTTCTTT; CDR3aa: CASSAGLRGTEAFF
j_gene: TRBJ2-7; d_gene: NA; abundance: NA; v_gene: TRBV7-6; CDR3nt: TGTGCCAGCAGCTTAGCGGCTGATAAAGGGACGACCACGAACCCTTACGAGCAGTACTTC; CDR3aa: CASSLAADKGTTTNPYEQYF
j_gene: TRBJ2-7; d_gene: NA; abundance: NA; v_gene: TRBV2; CDR3nt: TGTGCCAGCCGAGGCTTAGGACTACTCTTGCACGAGCAGTACTTC; CDR3aa: CASRGLGLLLHEQYF
j_gene: TRBJ2-5; d_gene: NA; abundance: NA; v_gene: TRBV7-2; CDR3nt: TGTGCCAGCAGCTTGGAGGGGGGGACCCAGTACTTC; CDR3aa: CASSLEGGTQYF
j_gene: TRBJ2-1; d_gene: TRBD1; abundance: NA; v_gene: TRBV7-2; CDR3nt: TGTGCCAGCAGCTTAGGGGGGACAGGGGGCAATGAGCAGTTCTTC; CDR3aa: CASSLGGTGGNEQFF
j_gene: TRBJ1-5; d_gene: NA; abundance: NA; v_gene: TRBV27; CDR3nt: TGTGCCAGCAGTTTCACGACAGGTGGGACCCAGCCCCAGCATTTT; CDR3aa: CASSFTTGGTQPQHF
j_gene: TRBJ2-3; d_gene: NA; abundance: NA; v_gene: TRBV5-1; CDR3nt: TGCGCCAGCAGCTTTGGGGGTCTAGAGGGCCAGCAGTATTTT; CDR3aa: CASSFGGLEGQQYF
j_gene: TRBJ2-4; d_gene: TRBD2; abundance: NA; v_gene: TRBV7-9; CDR3nt: TGTGCCAGCAGCTTCCGGACTAGCGGCAAAAACATTCAGTACTTC; CDR3aa: CASSFRTSGKNIQYF
j_gene: TRBJ2-7; d_gene: NA; abundance: NA; v_gene: TRBV27; CDR3nt: TGTGCCAGCAGTCCCGGACTAACCGAGCAGTACTTC; CDR3aa: CASSPGLTEQYF
j_gene: TRBJ1-2; d_gene: NA; abundance: NA; v_gene: TRBV5-4; CDR3nt: TGTGCCAGCAGCCCCGGCCCTAGGGACTATGGCTACACCTTC; CDR3aa: CASSPGPRDYGYTF
j_gene: TRBJ1-2; d_gene: NA; abundance: NA; v_gene: TRBV12-5; CDR3nt: TGTGCTAGTGGTTTGACCCCGGGCACTTCATATGGCTACACCTTC; CDR3aa: CASGLTPGTSYGYTF
j_gene: TRBJ2-5; d_gene: TRBD2; abundance: NA; v_gene: TRBV10-2; CDR3nt: TGCGCCAGCAGTAGGGTAGCGGGGGCCCAAGAGACCCAGTACTTC; CDR3aa: CASSRVAGAQETQYF
j_gene: TRBJ1-2; d_gene: NA; abundance: NA; v_gene: TRBV28; CDR3nt: TGTGCCAGCAGGCAACAGGACCCGGATGGCTACACCTTC; CDR3aa: CASRQQDPDGYTF
j_gene: TRBJ1-4; d_gene: NA; abundance: NA; v_gene: TRBV27; CDR3nt: TGTGCCAGCAGGGACTCCGGGCACGAAAAACTGTTTTTT; CDR3aa: CASRDSGHEKLFF
j_gene: TRBJ2-3; d_gene: TRBD1; abundance: NA; v_gene: TRBV5-6; CDR3nt: TGTGCCAGCAGCTTGGTTCCGACAGGGGCCCAGGATTTT; CDR3aa: CASSLVPTGAQDF